The 11 T cell receptor beta chains given below trace back to one sample, sequenced in a study of shared clonotypes between healthy human individuals. Libraries were prepared by immunoSEQ multiplex PCR; TCRdb keeps only in-frame clonotypes and omits some of them. This sample has some 2.1 million clones; roughly 96% occur once, and the top ten carry 0.13%. The sequencing sample was made of naive CD4+ T cells sorted from blood. Subset noted: CD45RA+ positively selected. The receptors stem from a man younger than 35 in good health.

The CDR3 loop reads CASSFGQGAGGSETQYF. The CDR3 nucleotides are TGCGCCAGCAGCTTTGGACAGGGAGCGGGAGGGTCAGAGACCCAGTACTTC. The gene calls are TRBV5-1 and TRBJ2-5, with 10 positions matching TRBD2. The CDR3 contains 17 residues. J was trimmed by 4 bases and V by 2 bases; bases with no gene match: 11. CDR1 is SGHRS and CDR2 is YFSETQ in the germline V gene.

The genes are TRBV12-5 and TRBJ1-1; 7 nucleotides line up with TRBD1. CDR1 is LGHNT, CDR2 FRNRAP, per germline. The V gene end was trimmed by 5 bases and the J gene end by 5 bases; junction bases not matched to a gene: 8. The CDR3 covers 14 residues. CDR3 in amino acids: CASGPENRGTEAFF. The CDR3 bases are TGTGCTAGTGGTCCCGAGAACAGGGGAACTGAAGCTTTCTTT.

The chain employs TRBV27 and TRBJ2-7, with 8 positions matching TRBD1. The CDR3 is made up of 13 amino acids. V was clipped by 6 bases and J by 7 bases; unmatched bases: 8. CDR1 is MNHEY and CDR2 is SMNVEV in the germline V gene (reference sequence). This chain's CDR3 is CASRGTGRGEQYF. The CDR3 DNA reads as TGTGCCAGCAGAGGGACAGGTAGGGGGGAGCAGTACTTC.

Worth noting for this clone: Other nucleotide sequences from this sample produce the same CDR3. The chain uses TRBV2 and TRBJ2-7, with 9 bases fitting TRBD1. The CDR3 contains 14 residues. V was pared by 5 bases and J by 4 bases, with 6 bases of the junction left unmatched. Germline V gene data show CDR1 as SNHLY and CDR2 as FYNNEI. CDR3 in DNA: TGTGCCAGCAGTCCTGGGACAGGGAGTTACGAGCAGTACTTC. It specifies CASSPGTGSYEQYF.

The chain employs TRBV6-5 and TRBJ1-1; D is possibly TRBD1 (6 bases). CDR3 length: 14 amino acids. Trimming removed 7 bases from V and 0 bases from J, with 12 bases in between. Germline-derived CDR1 and CDR2 are MNHEY and SVGAGI. Written as DNA, the CDR3 is TGTGCCAGCACCTCAGGGGTTATGAACACTGAAGCTTTCTTT. Translating it yields CASTSGVMNTEAFF.

This rearrangement joins TRBV11-2 to TRBJ2-4; 9 nucleotides agree with TRBD2. With 5 bases clipped from V and 5 bases from J, the junction kept 4 bases outside the gene matches. CDR1 SGHAT and CDR2 FQNNGV come from the germline V gene. This CDR3 is built from 14 residues. The CDR3 spells CASSATSGQNIQYF. The CDR3 region has the DNA TGTGCCAGCAGCGCGACTAGCGGACAAAACATTCAGTACTTC.

The chain employs TRBV6-1 and TRBJ2-3, with D possibly TRBD2 on 5 matching bases. Germline CDR1 MNHNS, CDR2 SASEGT. The CDR3 extends over 12 amino acids. V lost 5 bases, J lost 4 bases, and 7 bases lay in between. The CDR3 nucleotides read TGTGCCAGCAGTATGGAGGCAGATACGCAGTATTTT. As protein: CASSMEADTQYF.

The rearrangement uses TRBV18 and TRBJ1-3; D unclear. V was cut by 1 base and J by 0 bases, with 10 bases left in between. Germline V CDR1 and CDR2: KGHSH, LQKENI. The CDR3 length is 16 residues. DNA for the CDR3: TGTGCCAGCTCACCACAGGGTACGAGCTCTGGAAACACCATATATTTT. Translation: CASSPQGTSSGNTIYF. The full variable domain, rest sourced from reference TRBV18 and TRBJ1-3, is NAGVMQNPRHLVRRRGQEARLRCSPMKGHSHVYWYRQLPEEGLKFMVYLQKENIIDESGMPKERFSAEFPKEGPSILRIQQVVRGDSAAYFCASSPQGTSSGNTIYFGEGSWLTVV.

The genes are TRBV2 and TRBJ1-2, with D maybe TRBD1 (5 bases). CDR3 length equals 18 residues. The germline V and J ends were trimmed by 2 bases and 3 bases, with 22 bases remaining between them. Germline lookup yields CDR1 SNHLY and CDR2 FYNNEI. The CDR3 sequence is CASSEILGTGKTDYGYTF. In DNA, the CDR3 is TGTGCCAGCAGTGAAATTCTAGGGACCGGGAAGACGGACTATGGCTACACCTTC. Supplemented by reference TRBV2 and TRBJ1-2, the full variable domain reads EPEVTQTPSHQVTQMGQEVILRCVPISNHLYFYWYRQILGQKVEFLVSFYNNEISEKSEIFDDQFSVERPDGSNFTLKIRSTKLEDSAMYFCASSEILGTGKTDYGYTFGSGTRLTVV.

The rearrangement joins TRBV9 to TRBJ2-1; D remains unclear. There are 15 residues in the CDR3. The germline V gene encodes CDR1 SGDLS and CDR2 YYNGEE. The V end lost 0 bases, the J end lost 0 bases, and 7 bases lay between the germline ends. Here the CDR3 DNA reads TGTGCCAGCAGCGTAGGTAGCCCCTCCTACAATGAGCAGTTCTTC. As protein: CASSVGSPSYNEQFF.

This clone was observed a single time. The chain couples TRBV10-2 to TRBJ2-7, with TRBD1 identical over 7 bases. Per the germline V gene, CDR1 is WSHSY and CDR2 is SAAADI. V was clipped by 4 bases and J by 0 bases; unmatched bases: 3. The CDR3 has 14 residues. The CDR3: CASSGGQVSYEQYF. The CDR3 coding sequence is TGCGCCAGCAGTGGAGGACAGGTCTCCTACGAGCAGTACTTC.